The 27 T cell receptor beta chains in this list originate from one sample, sequenced in a study of blood T cell repertoires in COVID-19. The protocol was immunoSEQ multiplex PCR, while the TCRdb copy is restricted to in-frame clones and leaves out a portion. This sample has roughly 53,000 clones, with 90% found just once. The sequenced material came from peripheral blood. The receptors originated from a human donor in a cohort sampled during active COVID-19.

This sequence joins TRBV27 and TRBJ1-3; D call uncertain. There are 15 residues in the CDR3. Germline CDR1 MNHEY, CDR2 SMNVEV (reference sequence). V dropped 4 bases and J dropped 8 bases, with 18 bases sitting between them. This CDR3 is CASSSDLSTRDTIYF. The CDR3 DNA sequence: TGTGCCAGCAGTTCTGACCTATCCACCCGGGACACCATATATTTT.

The chain joins TRBV7-2 to TRBJ2-1; tentatively, D is TRBD2 (6 bases). The CDR3 is made up of 17 amino acids. V lost 5 bases to trimming and J lost 2 bases, with 19 bases between them. Germline CDR1 SGHTA, CDR2 FQGNSA. The CDR3 loop is CASSPRGGPITYNEQFF. The CDR3 nucleotides read TGTGCCAGCAGCCCGAGGGGAGGTCCGATCACCTACAATGAGCAGTTCTTC.

The rearrangement joins TRBV11-3 to TRBJ1-1; the D is unclear. The CDR3 runs 14 residues. Germline lookup yields CDR1 SGHNT and CDR2 YENEEA. Trimming took 0 bases from V and 0 from J, leaving 5 bases between them. The DNA of the CDR3 is TGTGCCAGCAGCTTAGACGGTATGAACACTGAAGCTTTCTTT. It specifies CASSLDGMNTEAFF.

The chain uses TRBV3-1 (or the pseudogene TRBV3-2) and TRBJ2-2, with TRBD2 matching over 7 bases. CDR3 length: 15 amino acids. Losses at the gene ends were 4 bases for V and 4 bases for J; bases not matched to a gene: 6. Germline V CDR1 and CDR2: LGHDT, YNNKEL (reference sequence). CDR3 DNA sequence: TGTGCCAGCAGCCCCGGTTCGGGAGGCACCGGGGAGCTGTTTTTT. It translates to CASSPGSGGTGELFF.

The chain has TRBV6-2 or TRBV6-3 and TRBJ2-2; TRBD2 matches at 11 bases. The ends lost 2 bases at V and 5 bases at J; junction bases unmatched: 1. The CDR3 has 15 amino acids. Germline values: CDR1 MNHEY, CDR2 SVGEGT. CDR3 nucleotide sequence: TGTGCCAGCAGTTACGGGACTAGCGGTACCGGGGAGCTGTTTTTT. Residues: CASSYGTSGTGELFF.

The chain has TRBV19 and TRBJ1-5; D is uncertain. This CDR3 is 15 amino acids long. V was shortened by 3 bases and J by 0 bases, with 9 bases between the two germline ends. Germline CDR1 LNHDA, CDR2 SQIVND (reference sequence). This CDR3 reads CASSIGRNSNQPQHF. The CDR3 nucleotides are TGTGCCAGTAGTATTGGCAGGAATAGCAATCAGCCCCAGCATTTT. The whole variable domain, remainder taken from reference TRBV19 and TRBJ1-5, is DGGITQSPKYLFRKEGQNVTLSCEQNLNHDAMYWYRQDPGQGLRLIYYSQIVNDFQKGDIAEGYSVSREKKESFPLTVTSAQKNPTAFYLCASSIGRNSNQPQHFGDGTRLSIL.

This clone appeared a few times. The chain links TRBV7-2 to TRBJ1-6, with D hard to call. This CDR3 contains 12 residues. CDR1 and CDR2 from the germline V gene are SGHTA and FQGNSA. The V and J ends lost 8 bases and 7 bases respectively, with 9 bases between them. The CDR3, as DNA: TGTGCCAGCGGGAGGACGAATTCACCCCTCCACTTT. Protein: CASGRTNSPLHF.

The chain joins TRBV5-1 to TRBJ2-5; no reliable D call. CDR1 SGHRS and CDR2 YFSETQ come from the germline V gene. Deletions cut 4 bases from V and 2 bases from J, with 9 bases between. The CDR3 consists of 13 residues. This chain's CDR3 is CASSRTMQETQYF. For the CDR3, the DNA is TGCGCCAGCAGCAGAACAATGCAAGAGACCCAGTACTTC.

V and J are TRBV19 and TRBJ2-2; 8 nucleotides line up with TRBD1. V gave up 3 bases and J gave up 4 bases; unmatched junction bases: 7. The CDR3 length is 16 residues. Germline V CDR1 and CDR2: LNHDA, SQIVND (reference sequence). CDR3 bases: TGTGCCAGTAGTATGTGGACAGGGATCCGCACCGGGGAGCTGTTTTTT. It encodes CASSMWTGIRTGELFF. Full variable domain (outside the CDR3, taken from reference TRBV19 and TRBJ2-2): DGGITQSPKYLFRKEGQNVTLSCEQNLNHDAMYWYRQDPGQGLRLIYYSQIVNDFQKGDIAEGYSVSREKKESFPLTVTSAQKNPTAFYLCASSMWTGIRTGELFFGEGSRLTVL.

The chain couples TRBV7-8 to TRBJ2-1, with TRBD2 matching over 7 bases. CDR1 and CDR2 (germline): SGHVS, FQNEAQ. V trimming: 5 bases; J trimming: 7 bases; junction bases outside the gene matches: 17. This CDR3 is built from 17 residues. The CDR3 nucleotides are TGTGCCAGCAGCCGACGGAGCCCGGGCGGGAGTGGGAATGAGCAGTTCTTC. It specifies CASSRRSPGGSGNEQFF.

This clone was recorded only once. V and J are TRBV12-3 or TRBV12-4 and TRBJ1-5; D is uncertain. There are 13 residues in the CDR3. Between the trimmed V and J ends, which lost 4 bases and 5 bases, there was a span of 9 bases. The CDR3 nucleotides are TGTGCCAGCAGTTGGTCCCGAGATCAGCCCCAGCATTTT. This sequence encodes CASSWSRDQPQHF.

The J gene is TRBJ2-1, the V gene TRBV28; 8 nucleotides match TRBD1. CDR3 size: 13 residues. Trimming took 5 bases from V and 6 from J; bases not matched to a gene: 3. Germline-derived CDR1 and CDR2 are MDHEN and SYDVKM. The CDR3: CASSPGGANEQFF. CDR3 nucleotide sequence: TGTGCCAGCAGTCCAGGGGGCGCCAATGAGCAGTTCTTC.

V is TRBV15 and J is TRBJ1-3; TRBD1 aligns across 9 bases. Germline V gene data show CDR1 as LNHNV and CDR2 as YYDKDF (reference sequence). V shed 5 bases and J 5 bases; nucleotides not matched to a gene: 4. This CDR3 comprises 14 residues. CDR3 bases: TGTGCCACCAGCTGGGACAGGGAGAGAAACACCATATATTTT. It encodes CATSWDRERNTIYF.

This rearrangement joins TRBV29-1 to TRBJ2-1; TRBD1 matches 8 bases. J lost 3 bases, V lost 8 bases, and 6 bases had no gene match. Germline CDR1 SQVTM, CDR2 ANQGSEA. CDR3 length: 13 amino acids. The CDR3 nucleotides read TGCAGCCTGGGGACAGGAGACTACAATGAGCAGTTCTTC. The encoded protein is CSLGTGDYNEQFF.

The chain joins TRBV9 to TRBJ1-1; TRBD1 matches 7 bases. The CDR3 totals 17 residues. Trimming cost V 2 bases and J 0 bases; bases outside gene matches: 10. CDR1 is SGDLS and CDR2 is YYNGEE in the germline V gene. Here the CDR3 reads CASSVANSDRLNTEAFF. The CDR3 bases are TGTGCCAGCAGCGTCGCTAACTCGGACAGGTTGAACACTGAAGCTTTCTTT.

CDR3 coding DNA: TGTGCCAGCAGCTTGGCGTATCGGTTCTACGAGCAGTACGTC. It translates to CASSLAYRFYEQYV. The rearrangement joins TRBV5-5 to TRBJ2-7; D gene unclear. Germline CDR1 and CDR2: SGHKS and YYEKEE (reference sequence). The CDR3 totals 14 residues. Trimming left V 0 bases short and J 3 bases short, with 10 bases between.

J is TRBJ1-2 and V is TRBV28; a possible D gene is TRBD1 (6 bases). Germline V lookup: CDR1 MDHEN, CDR2 SYDVKM. The CDR3 loop spans 13 amino acids. V lost 6 bases and J 2 bases, leaving 10 bases between the germline ends. CDR3 sequence: CASRGTGNYGYTF. The CDR3 nucleotides are TGTGCCAGCAGAGGTACAGGGAACTATGGCTACACCTTC.

The V call is TRBV7-2, the J call TRBJ1-6; unclear D gene. Per germline, CDR1 SGHTA and CDR2 FQGNSA. V lost 5 bases to trimming and J lost 11 bases, with 16 bases between them. This CDR3 region has 14 residues. The CDR3 sequence is CASSPTPRLTPLHF. CDR3 DNA: TGTGCCAGCAGCCCCACGCCCCGACTTACACCCCTCCACTTT.

The J gene is TRBJ1-4, the V gene TRBV5-1; unclear D gene. The CDR3 covers 15 residues. Trimming left V 0 bases short and J 4 bases short, with 10 bases between. Germline V gene lookup returns CDR1 SGHRS and CDR2 YFSETQ. CDR3 sequence (DNA): TGCGCCAGCAGCTTGGCCTCTAGTGATAATGAAAAACTGTTTTTT. Amino acids: CASSLASSDNEKLFF. The variable domain in full, completed from reference TRBV5-1 and TRBJ1-4, reads KAGVTQTPRYLIKTRGQQVTLSCSPISGHRSVSWYQQTPGQGLQFLFEYFSETQRNKGNFPGRFSGRQFSNSRSEMNVSTLELGDSALYLCASSLASSDNEKLFFGSGTQLSVL.

J is TRBJ2-1 and V is TRBV5-1, with 7 bases lining up with TRBD1. After removal of 4 bases from V and 0 bases from J, the junction contained 4 bases not matched to a gene. The length of the CDR3 is 15 residues. Germline V CDR1 and CDR2: SGHRS, YFSETQ. This chain's CDR3 is CASSIDRASYNEQFF. Here the CDR3 DNA reads TGCGCCAGCAGCATAGACAGGGCCTCCTACAATGAGCAGTTCTTC.

The rearrangement uses TRBV7-4 and TRBJ2-1, with 10 bases that match TRBD2. Germline-derived CDR1 and CDR2 are SGHVT and SQSDAQ. The V segment lost 3 bases and the J segment 6 bases; nucleotides outside the gene matches: 11. The CDR3 runs 17 residues. This CDR3 is CASSFDLLAGVSNEQFF. The CDR3 DNA is TGTGCCAGCAGCTTCGACCTTCTAGCGGGGGTCTCCAATGAGCAGTTCTTC.

The chain joins TRBV5-6 to TRBJ1-2, with 7 bases that match TRBD1. The CDR3 has 14 amino acids. CDR1 and CDR2 from the germline V gene are SGHDT and YYEEEE. V dropped 0 bases and J dropped 7; count of bases not matched to a gene: 6. CDR3 protein: CASSLAGAGGGYTF. In DNA form, the CDR3 reads TGTGCCAGCAGCTTGGCCGGTGCAGGGGGTGGCTACACCTTC.

This rearrangement joins TRBV25-1 to TRBJ2-1, with TRBD2 as a possible D gene (6 bases). CDR1 and CDR2 (germline): MGHDK, SYGVNS. Trimming took 0 bases from V and 6 from J, leaving 15 bases between them. This CDR3 contains 16 residues. Here the CDR3 DNA reads TGTGCCAGCAGTGAATACACTAGCTACGGGGCCAATGAGCAGTTCTTC. Translation gives CASSEYTSYGANEQFF.

J is TRBJ2-5 and V is TRBV7-6; 7 bases are a match to TRBD2. The V gene end was trimmed by 4 bases and the J gene end by 4 bases; junction bases not matched to a gene: 6. The CDR3 runs 14 residues. The germline CDR1 and CDR2 sequences are SGHVS and FNYEAQ. The CDR3 spells CASSSEAGRETQYF. The CDR3 nucleotides read TGTGCCAGCAGCTCCGAAGCGGGGAGAGAGACCCAGTACTTC.

V is TRBV5-6 and J is TRBJ1-3; 8 bases line up with TRBD1. The CDR3 consists of 18 residues. The V segment lost 0 bases and the J segment 3 bases; nucleotides outside the gene matches: 11. CDR1 and CDR2 from the germline V gene are SGHDT and YYEEEE. The CDR3: CASSLGLSGGDFGNTIYF. CDR3 coding DNA: TGTGCCAGCAGCTTGGGTCTCTCAGGGGGCGATTTTGGAAACACCATATATTTT.

The V and J genes are TRBV6-1 and TRBJ1-6; TRBD1 matches 7 bases. Trimming at V came to 1 base and at J to 6 bases, leaving 6 bases not matched to a gene. The V gene's germline CDR1 is MNHNS and CDR2 SASEGT. This CDR3 contains 16 residues. CDR3 loop: CASSEVKGQPNSPLHF. DNA of the CDR3: TGTGCCAGCAGTGAAGTAAAGGGACAGCCTAATTCACCCCTCCACTTT.

The chain links TRBV9 to TRBJ1-2; perhaps TRBD1 as D (5 bases). The CDR3 contains 15 residues. V was shortened by 4 bases and J by 5 bases, with 18 bases between the two germline ends. Germline CDR1 and CDR2: SGDLS and YYNGEE. The CDR3 spells CASSSHTVPGYGYTF. CDR3 nucleotide sequence: TGTGCCAGCAGCTCCCACACGGTACCAGGGTATGGCTACACCTTC.